These 27 T cell receptor beta chains came from one sample sequenced in a study of blood T cell repertoires in COVID-19. Profiling relied on immunoSEQ multiplex PCR, and the TCRdb table lists in-frame clones only, not all of them. This table has approximately 300,000 clones, 90% to 95% appearing once. The sequenced sample was PBMCs or T cells enriched from blood (not recorded which). The receptors originated from a woman between 25 and 40 years old who had been exposed to COVID-19.

The genes are TRBV14 and TRBJ1-2; 8 positions match TRBD1. Germline V CDR1 and CDR2: SGHDN, FVKESK. CDR3 size: 15 residues. The V segment lost 5 bases and the J segment 2 bases; nucleotides outside the gene matches: 7. The CDR3 region is CASSKLDRGNYGYTF. The CDR3 DNA sequence: TGTGCCAGCAGCAAACTTGACAGGGGCAACTATGGCTACACCTTC. Filled out from reference TRBV14 and TRBJ1-2, the complete variable domain reads EAGVTQFPSHSVIEKGQTVTLRCDPISGHDNLYWYRRVMGKEIKFLLHFVKESKQDESGMPNNRFLAERTGGTYSTLKVQPAELEDSGVYFCASSKLDRGNYGYTFGSGTRLTVV.

The chain links TRBV2 to TRBJ1-4, with D possibly matching TRBD1 (6 bases). Trimming left V 4 bases short and J 12 bases short, with 15 bases between. CDR3 size: 13 residues. Germline V gene sequence: CDR1 SNHLY, CDR2 FYNNEI. This chain's CDR3 is CASSGGQMTELFF. CDR3 sequence (DNA): TGTGCCAGCAGTGGTGGACAGATGACGGAACTGTTTTTT.

V gene TRBV4-3 combines with J gene TRBJ1-1; a possible D gene is TRBD1 (6 bases). Germline CDR1 reads LGHNA; CDR2 reads YSLEER. Trimming pared 0 bases from V and 5 bases from J, leaving 7 bases between. The CDR3 totals 13 residues. The CDR3 region has the DNA TGCGCCAGCAGCCAAGATAGGGGGACTGAAGCTTTCTTT. It specifies CASSQDRGTEAFF.

The chain combines TRBV28 with TRBJ1-1; the D is unclear. V was cut by 6 bases and J by 4 bases, with 15 bases left in between. Germline loops: CDR1 MDHEN, CDR2 SYDVKM. CDR3 size: 14 residues. In DNA, the CDR3 is TGTGCCAGCAGCCCCTCAACGGGTTCCACTGAAGCTTTCTTT. Translation gives CASSPSTGSTEAFF.

The chain is built from TRBV29-1 and TRBJ1-1, with D possibly matching TRBD1 (6 bases). The germline V gene encodes CDR1 SQVTM and CDR2 ANQGSEA. Between the trimmed V and J ends, which lost 6 bases and 5 bases, there was a span of 13 bases. The CDR3 is 12 amino acids. CDR3 sequence (DNA): TGCAGCGTCAACCGGGACACAACTGAAGCTTTCTTT. It yields the protein CSVNRDTTEAFF.

The rearrangement uses TRBV6-6 and TRBJ2-1; 10 nucleotides line up with TRBD1. The CDR3 is 14 amino acids. CDR1 is MNHNY, CDR2 SVGAGI, per germline (reference sequence). Germline trimming cut 5 bases from V and 6 bases from J; bases unmatched to any gene: 4. The CDR3 sequence: CASSPGQGTNEQFF. The CDR3 DNA sequence: TGTGCCAGCAGTCCGGGACAGGGGACCAATGAGCAGTTCTTC.

This rearrangement joins TRBV7-9 to TRBJ1-4; D not resolved. The CDR3 consists of 16 residues. With 0 bases removed from V and 5 bases from J, the gap between germline ends came to 13 bases. The germline V gene has CDR1 SEHNR and CDR2 FQNEAQ (reference sequence). The CDR3 protein is CASSLARGEGNEKLFF. CDR3 DNA sequence: TGTGCCAGCAGCTTAGCGCGTGGGGAGGGCAATGAAAAACTGTTTTTT.

This chain links TRBV4-2 with TRBJ2-1, with a tentative D call TRBD2 (7 bases). Germline loops: CDR1 LGHNA, CDR2 YNFKEQ. This CDR3 contains 16 residues. With 0 bases removed from V and 2 bases from J, the gap between germline ends came to 11 bases. The CDR3: CASSQDWGGTYNEQFF. DNA of the CDR3: TGTGCCAGCAGCCAAGATTGGGGGGGCACCTACAATGAGCAGTTCTTC.

This chain joins TRBV7-2 and TRBJ1-2; maybe TRBD1 (6 bases). Trimming removed 1 base at V and 5 bases at J, with 11 bases between. Germline V CDR1 and CDR2: SGHTA, FQGNSA. The length of the CDR3 is 14 residues. CDR3 sequence: CASSLVGTPYGYTF. CDR3 nucleotides: TGTGCCAGCAGCTTAGTGGGGACACCTTATGGCTACACCTTC.

In this sample, this clone turned up a few times. The rearrangement joins TRBV5-4 to TRBJ1-4, with TRBD1 matching 11 bases. The germline gives CDR1 SGHNT, CDR2 YYREEE (reference sequence). Trimming removed 4 bases from V and 7 bases from J; junction bases left unmatched: 12. The CDR3 is 17 residues long. The CDR3 DNA reads as TGTGCCAGCAGCCCCAAACCCTCCGGGACAGGGGGTGAAAAACTGTTTTTT. This codes for CASSPKPSGTGGEKLFF.

This clone was detected only a few times. The rearrangement links TRBV4-2 to TRBJ1-1; 8 positions match TRBD1. CDR1 is LGHNA and CDR2 is YNFKEQ in the germline V gene. V lost 1 base and J lost 5; bases outside the gene matches: 3. The CDR3 length is 14 residues. Written as DNA, the CDR3 is TGTGCCAGCAGCCAAGCAGGGGGCGGGACTGAAGCTTTCTTT. Protein sequence: CASSQAGGGTEAFF.

The table lists this clone with a few counts. The chain carries TRBV7-6 and TRBJ2-1, with a weak D call TRBD2 (5 bases). Between the trimmed V and J ends, which lost 5 bases and 6 bases, there was a span of 17 bases. Germline V gives CDR1 SGHVS, CDR2 FNYEAQ. This CDR3 region has 15 residues. The CDR3 region has the DNA TGTGCCAGCAGCGCCAGCCCCGGGGTTGGCAATGAGCAGTTCTTC. This gives the protein CASSASPGVGNEQFF.

The chain links TRBV7-2 to TRBJ1-2; 11 bases line up with TRBD1. Trimming cost V 5 bases and J 5 bases; bases outside gene matches: 4. Germline values: CDR1 SGHTA, CDR2 FQGNSA. The CDR3 covers 14 residues. The CDR3 reads CASSRDRGNYGYTF. The CDR3 DNA reads TGTGCCAGCAGCAGGGACAGGGGGAATTATGGCTACACCTTC.

A single count supports this clone. The chain combines TRBV10-1 with TRBJ1-2; perhaps TRBD1 as D (6 bases). The germline V and J ends were trimmed by 2 bases and 8 bases, with 12 bases remaining between them. Germline CDR1 is WNHNN and CDR2 is SYGVQD (reference sequence). CDR3 length: 13 residues. Written as DNA, the CDR3 is TGCGCCAGCAGTGAGGGTGGGACAAGAGGCTACACCTTC. Translation: CASSEGGTRGYTF.

The chain carries TRBV9 and TRBJ1-2; D perhaps matches TRBD1 (5 bases). V was pared by 0 bases and J by 3 bases, with 9 bases between. Germline-derived CDR1 and CDR2 are SGDLS and YYNGEE. The length of the CDR3 is 14 residues. The CDR3 coding sequence is TGTGCCAGCAGCGTAGAATCGGGGGACTATGGCTACACCTTC. Translated: CASSVESGDYGYTF. The whole variable domain, remainder taken from reference TRBV9 and TRBJ1-2, is DSGVTQTPKHLITATGQRVTLRCSPRSGDLSVYWYQQSLDQGLQFLIQYYNGEERAKGNILERFSAQQFPDLHSELNLSSLELGDSALYFCASSVESGDYGYTFGSGTRLTVV.

V usage is TRBV5-1 and J usage is TRBJ2-7; maybe TRBD1 (6 bases). The CDR3 loop spans 14 amino acids. The V end was cut by 8 bases, the J end by 1 base, with 16 bases between. Germline lookup yields CDR1 SGHRS and CDR2 YFSETQ. The CDR3 is CASATGPGSYEQYF. The CDR3 bases are TGCGCCAGTGCGACAGGTCCTGGGTCCTACGAGCAGTACTTC.

There are a few counts of this clone. The rearrangement links TRBV9 to TRBJ2-7; no firm D call. V was trimmed by 0 bases and J by 1 base, leaving 11 bases between them. CDR1 is SGDLS and CDR2 is YYNGEE in the germline V gene. The CDR3 runs 15 residues. CDR3 nucleotides: TGTGCCAGCAGCGTAGGACAAGATGAGTCCTACGAGCAGTACTTC. Amino acids: CASSVGQDESYEQYF.

The V call is TRBV4-1, the J call TRBJ2-7; TRBD1 matches 8 bases. CDR3 length: 15 amino acids. V was pared by 4 bases and J by 3 bases, with 8 bases of the junction left unmatched. Germline loops: CDR1 MGHRA, CDR2 YSYEKL. CDR3 sequence (DNA): TGCGCCAGCAGCCCTTACAACAGGGGGGACTACGAGCAGTACTTC. Its protein is CASSPYNRGDYEQYF.

CDR3 sequence reads: CATSIRQGAYNEQFF. CDR3 in DNA: TGTGCCACCAGCATTCGACAGGGGGCCTACAATGAGCAGTTCTTC. The rearrangement joins TRBV15 to TRBJ2-1; TRBD1 aligns across 9 bases. Unmatched junction bases numbered 3, after V lost 4 bases and J lost 2 bases. Germline V CDR1 and CDR2: LNHNV, YYDKDF (reference sequence). The length of the CDR3 is 15 residues.

This sequence joins TRBV19 and TRBJ2-7, with 10 bases aligning to TRBD1. CDR1 and CDR2 (germline): LNHDA, SQIVND (reference sequence). The CDR3 sequence is 14 residues long. V was clipped by 5 bases and J by 4 bases; unmatched bases: 5. The CDR3 sequence is CASSLGTGEYEQYF. The CDR3 coding sequence is TGTGCCAGTAGTCTCGGGACAGGGGAATACGAGCAGTACTTC.

This clone was seen more than once but under ten times. Additional DNA sequences in this sample encode the identical CDR3. The chain combines TRBV6-5 with TRBJ1-1; D gene unclear. Germline CDR1 and CDR2: MNHEY and SVGAGI. The CDR3 sequence is 14 residues long. V lost 5 bases to trimming and J lost 1 base, with 11 bases between them. In nucleotides, the CDR3 is TGTGCCAGCAGTCTACTAGGAGGGAACACTGAAGCTTTCTTT. This codes for CASSLLGGNTEAFF.

The chain couples TRBV25-1 to TRBJ1-3, with TRBD1 identical over 9 bases. Germline CDR1 MGHDK, CDR2 SYGVNS. V lost 8 bases, J lost 1 base, and 6 bases stayed unmatched. This CDR3 has 15 amino acids. The CDR3 nucleotides read TGTGCCAGCCCGGGACAGGGAGGTTCTGGAAACACCATATATTTT. This encodes CASPGQGGSGNTIYF.

The chain employs TRBV7-3 and TRBJ1-3; D not certain. The V and J ends lost 4 bases and 3 bases respectively, with 13 bases between them. CDR1 is SGHTA and CDR2 is FQGTGA in the germline V gene. The CDR3 consists of 15 residues. The CDR3 coding sequence is TGTGCCAGCAGCTCCCAGGCGGGATATGGAAACACCATATATTTT. Translating it yields CASSSQAGYGNTIYF.

This sequence joins TRBV19 and TRBJ1-1; unclear D gene. CDR3 length equals 13 residues. CDR1 is LNHDA and CDR2 is SQIVND in the germline V gene (reference sequence). V lost 1 base and J 4 bases, leaving 7 bases between the germline ends. The CDR3 nucleotides read TGTGCCAGTAGTATAGGGGGAGCCACTGAAGCTTTCTTT. Its protein product is CASSIGGATEAFF. The whole variable domain, remainder taken from reference TRBV19 and TRBJ1-1, is DGGITQSPKYLFRKEGQNVTLSCEQNLNHDAMYWYRQDPGQGLRLIYYSQIVNDFQKGDIAEGYSVSREKKESFPLTVTSAQKNPTAFYLCASSIGGATEAFFGQGTRLTVV.

This chain links TRBV2 with TRBJ2-7; TRBD1 agrees at 8 bases. V lost 2 bases and J lost 2; bases outside the gene matches: 5. The CDR3 contains 15 residues. Germline lookup yields CDR1 SNHLY and CDR2 FYNNEI. The CDR3: CASSESWTGTYEQYF. The CDR3 DNA follows: TGTGCCAGCAGTGAATCGTGGACAGGGACCTACGAGCAGTACTTC.

This rearrangement joins TRBV18 to TRBJ2-5; 10 bases are shared with TRBD1. The junction had 4 bases not matched to a gene; V was cut back by 3 bases and J by 3 bases. The length of the CDR3 is 15 residues. Germline CDR1 KGHSH, CDR2 LQKENI. DNA of the CDR3: TGTGCCAGCTCACCTTCGGGACAGGGGAAAGAGACCCAGTACTTC. It translates to CASSPSGQGKETQYF.

V and J are TRBV27 and TRBJ1-2, with 8 nucleotides matching TRBD1. V shed 3 bases, J shed 1 base, and the junction held 4 bases outside the gene matches. There are 15 residues in the CDR3. Germline V lookup: CDR1 MNHEY, CDR2 SMNVEV (reference sequence). CDR3 residues: CASSLTGAGNYGYTF. Written as DNA, the CDR3 is TGTGCCAGCAGTTTGACAGGGGCCGGTAACTATGGCTACACCTTC.